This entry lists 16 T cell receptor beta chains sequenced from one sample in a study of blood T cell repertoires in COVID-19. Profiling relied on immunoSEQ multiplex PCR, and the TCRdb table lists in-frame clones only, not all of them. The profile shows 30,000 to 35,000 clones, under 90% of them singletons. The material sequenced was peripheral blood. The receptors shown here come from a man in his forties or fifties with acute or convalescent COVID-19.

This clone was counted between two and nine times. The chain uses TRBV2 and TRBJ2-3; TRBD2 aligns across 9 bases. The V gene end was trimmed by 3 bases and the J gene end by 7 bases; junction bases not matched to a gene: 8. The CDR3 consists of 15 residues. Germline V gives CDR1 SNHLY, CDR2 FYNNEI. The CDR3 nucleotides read TGTGCCAGCAGTGATTCGGCGGGAGGGCCCAATACGCAGTATTTT. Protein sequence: CASSDSAGGPNTQYF.

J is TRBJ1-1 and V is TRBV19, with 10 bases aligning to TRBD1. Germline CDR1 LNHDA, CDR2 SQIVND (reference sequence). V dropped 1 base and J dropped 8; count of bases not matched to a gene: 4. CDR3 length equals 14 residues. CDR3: CASSIVTGGVEAFF. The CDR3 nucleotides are TGTGCCAGTAGTATAGTGACAGGGGGCGTGGAAGCTTTCTTT.

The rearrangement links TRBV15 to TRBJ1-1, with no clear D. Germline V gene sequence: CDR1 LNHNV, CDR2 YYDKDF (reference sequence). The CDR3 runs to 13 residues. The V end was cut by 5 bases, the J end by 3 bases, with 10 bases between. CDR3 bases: TGTGCCACCAGCGAGCACGGGGACACTGAAGCTTTCTTT. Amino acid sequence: CATSEHGDTEAFF. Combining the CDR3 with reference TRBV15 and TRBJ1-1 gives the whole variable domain DAMVIQNPRYQVTQFGKPVTLSCSQTLNHNVMYWYQQKSSQAPKLLFHYYDKDFNNEADTPDNFQSRRPNTSFCFLDIRSPGLGDTAMYLCATSEHGDTEAFFGQGTRLTVV.

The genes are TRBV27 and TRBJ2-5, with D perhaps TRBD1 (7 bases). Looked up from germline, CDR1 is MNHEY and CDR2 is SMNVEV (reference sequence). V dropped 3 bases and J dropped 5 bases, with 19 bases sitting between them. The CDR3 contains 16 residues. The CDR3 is CASSFGGGELRETQYF. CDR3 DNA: TGTGCCAGCAGTTTTGGAGGGGGCGAGTTGAGGGAGACCCAGTACTTC.

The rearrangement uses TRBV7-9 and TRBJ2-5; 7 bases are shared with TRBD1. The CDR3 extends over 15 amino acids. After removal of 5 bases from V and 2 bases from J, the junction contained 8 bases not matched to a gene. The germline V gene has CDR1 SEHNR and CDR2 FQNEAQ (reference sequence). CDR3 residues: CASSLRAGGQETQYF. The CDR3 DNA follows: TGTGCCAGCAGCCTACGGGCAGGGGGTCAAGAGACCCAGTACTTC.

The CDR3 sequence is CASSLGQGNYGYTF. The CDR3 coding sequence is TGCGCCAGCAGCTTGGGGCAGGGAAACTATGGCTACACCTTC. V usage is TRBV5-1 and J usage is TRBJ1-2, with D maybe TRBD1 (5 bases). V was clipped by 0 bases and J by 2 bases, with 8 bases between them. This CDR3 comprises 14 residues. CDR1 SGHRS and CDR2 YFSETQ come from the germline V gene.

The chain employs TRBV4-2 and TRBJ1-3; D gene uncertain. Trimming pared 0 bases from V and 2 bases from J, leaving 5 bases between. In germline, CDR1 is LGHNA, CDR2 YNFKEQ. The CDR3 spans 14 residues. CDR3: CASSQDRAGNTIYF. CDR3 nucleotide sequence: TGTGCCAGCAGCCAAGATCGGGCTGGAAACACCATATATTTT.

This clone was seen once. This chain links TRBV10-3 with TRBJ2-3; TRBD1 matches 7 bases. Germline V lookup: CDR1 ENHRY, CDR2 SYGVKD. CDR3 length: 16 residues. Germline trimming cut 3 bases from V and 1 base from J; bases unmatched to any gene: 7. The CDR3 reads CAISEGRGLGTDTQYF. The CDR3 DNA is TGTGCCATCAGTGAAGGCAGGGGGTTAGGCACAGATACGCAGTATTTT.

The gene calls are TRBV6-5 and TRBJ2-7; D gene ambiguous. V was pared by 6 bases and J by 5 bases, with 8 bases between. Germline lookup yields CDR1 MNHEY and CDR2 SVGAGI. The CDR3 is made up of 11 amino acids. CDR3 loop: CASSRRDEQYF. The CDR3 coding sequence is TGTGCCAGCAGCCGACGGGACGAGCAGTACTTC.

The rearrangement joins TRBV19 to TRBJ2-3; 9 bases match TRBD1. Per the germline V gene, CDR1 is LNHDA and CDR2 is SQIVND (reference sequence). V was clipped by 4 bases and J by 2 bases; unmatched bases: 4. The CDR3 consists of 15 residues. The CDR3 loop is CASSTGQGTTDTQYF. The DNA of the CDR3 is TGTGCCAGTAGTACGGGACAGGGCACCACAGATACGCAGTATTTT.

CDR3 region: CASSELAGLTNTGELFF. CDR3 DNA sequence: TGTGCCAGCAGTGAACTAGCGGGGTTAACGAACACCGGGGAGCTGTTTTTT. The rearrangement links TRBV6-4 to TRBJ2-2; 10 nucleotides align to TRBD2. With V trimmed by 3 bases and J by 0 bases, 4 bases remained unmatched. Germline V gene lookup returns CDR1 MRHNA and CDR2 SNTAGT. This CDR3 contains 17 residues.

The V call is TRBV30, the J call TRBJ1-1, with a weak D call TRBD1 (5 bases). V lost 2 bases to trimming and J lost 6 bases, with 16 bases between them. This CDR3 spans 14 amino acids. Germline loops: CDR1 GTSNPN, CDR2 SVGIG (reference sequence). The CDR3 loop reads CAWSLGTLSAEAFF. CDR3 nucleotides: TGTGCCTGGAGTCTGGGGACTCTCTCCGCTGAAGCTTTCTTT.

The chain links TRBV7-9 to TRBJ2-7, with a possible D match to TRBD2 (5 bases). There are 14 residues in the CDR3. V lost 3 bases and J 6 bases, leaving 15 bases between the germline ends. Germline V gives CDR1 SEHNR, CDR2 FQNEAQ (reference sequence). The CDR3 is CASSFQSGIGEQYF. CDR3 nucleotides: TGTGCCAGCAGCTTCCAGTCCGGGATTGGCGAGCAGTACTTC.

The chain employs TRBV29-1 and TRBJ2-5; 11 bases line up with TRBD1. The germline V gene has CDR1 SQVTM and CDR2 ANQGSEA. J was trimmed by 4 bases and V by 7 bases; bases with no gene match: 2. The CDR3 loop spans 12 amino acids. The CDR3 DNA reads TGCAGCGGCGGGACAGGGGGAGAGACCCAGTACTTC. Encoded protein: CSGGTGGETQYF. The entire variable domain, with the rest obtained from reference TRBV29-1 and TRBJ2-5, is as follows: SAVISQKPSRDICQRGTSLTIQCQVDSQVTMMFWYRQQPGQSLTLIATANQGSEATYESGFVIDKFPISRPNLTFSTLTVSNMSPEDSSIYLCSGGTGGETQYFGPGTRLLVL.

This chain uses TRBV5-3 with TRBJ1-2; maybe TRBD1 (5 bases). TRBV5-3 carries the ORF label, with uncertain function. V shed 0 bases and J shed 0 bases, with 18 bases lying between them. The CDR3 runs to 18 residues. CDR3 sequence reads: CARSLELGGTGSNYGYTF. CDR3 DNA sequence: TGTGCCAGAAGCTTGGAGCTCGGGGGGACGGGCTCTAACTATGGCTACACCTTC.

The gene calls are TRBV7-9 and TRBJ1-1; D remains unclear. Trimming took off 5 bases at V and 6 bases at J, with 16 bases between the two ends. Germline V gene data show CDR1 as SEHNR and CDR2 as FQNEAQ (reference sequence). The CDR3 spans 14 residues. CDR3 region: CASSPPVTRAEAFF. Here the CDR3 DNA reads TGTGCCAGCAGCCCCCCGGTCACGCGGGCTGAAGCTTTCTTT.